These 4 T cell receptor beta chains were all obtained from the same sample, sequenced in a study of cytomegalovirus exposure and HLA in healthy donors. The primer mix had 60 Vbeta and 13 Jbeta primers. The assay was immunoSEQ multiplex PCR, and TCRdb's table has in-frame clones only and misses some. This table has under 200,000 clones, 77% appearing once. Sequenced material: PBMCs. These receptors came from a female donor in good health and CMV-seronegative.

This clone was seen more than once but under ten times. V and J are TRBV11-2 and TRBJ2-5; D is possibly TRBD1 (6 bases). CDR1 is SGHAT, CDR2 FQNNGV, per germline. CDR3 length: 16 amino acids. V gave up 4 bases and J gave up 3 bases, with 18 bases separating them. In DNA form, the CDR3 reads TGTGCCAGCAGCTCAGGGGCCGCAGGTATCAAAGAGACCCAGTACTTC. Translation gives CASSSGAAGIKETQYF.

This clone appeared a few times. This rearrangement joins TRBV28 to TRBJ1-1; tentative D call: TRBD1 (5 bases). Germline CDR1 and CDR2: MDHEN and SYDVKM. This CDR3 has 14 residues. Trimming took 6 bases from V and 3 from J, leaving 14 bases between them. The CDR3 DNA reads TGTGCCAGCAGACCGGTGGGGGGTGACACTGAAGCTTTCTTT. Its protein product is CASRPVGGDTEAFF.

V and J are TRBV19 and TRBJ2-5; D is undetermined. Trimming took off 1 base at V and 4 bases at J, with 10 bases between the two ends. CDR1 and CDR2 (germline): LNHDA, SQIVND (reference sequence). The CDR3 spans 14 residues. CDR3: CASSIARSPETQYF. In nucleotides, the CDR3 is TGTGCCAGTAGTATAGCTCGGTCCCCAGAGACCCAGTACTTC.

The chain couples TRBV18 to TRBJ2-1, with TRBD2 identical over 9 bases. Germline trimming cut 6 bases from V and 8 bases from J; bases unmatched to any gene: 8. Germline V CDR1 and CDR2: KGHSH, LQKENI. There are 14 residues in the CDR3. The CDR3 region is CASSLERGADEQFF. Written as DNA, the CDR3 is TGTGCCAGCTCGCTCGAGCGGGGGGCCGATGAGCAGTTCTTC.